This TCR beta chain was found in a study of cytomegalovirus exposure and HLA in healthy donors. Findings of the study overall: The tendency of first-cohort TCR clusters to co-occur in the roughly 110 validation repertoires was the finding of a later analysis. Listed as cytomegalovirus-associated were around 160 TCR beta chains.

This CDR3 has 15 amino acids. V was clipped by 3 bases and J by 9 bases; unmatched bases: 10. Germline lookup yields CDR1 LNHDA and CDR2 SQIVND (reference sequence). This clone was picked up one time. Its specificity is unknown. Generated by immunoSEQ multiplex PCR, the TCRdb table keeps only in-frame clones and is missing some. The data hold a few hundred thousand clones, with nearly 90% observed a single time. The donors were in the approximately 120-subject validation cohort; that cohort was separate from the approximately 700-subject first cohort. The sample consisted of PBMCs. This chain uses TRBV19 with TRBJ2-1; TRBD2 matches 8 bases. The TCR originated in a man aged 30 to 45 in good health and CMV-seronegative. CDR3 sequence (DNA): TGTGCCAGTAGTATCCAAAGCGGGAGTACAATTGAGCAGTTCTTC. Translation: CASSIQSGSTIEQFF.